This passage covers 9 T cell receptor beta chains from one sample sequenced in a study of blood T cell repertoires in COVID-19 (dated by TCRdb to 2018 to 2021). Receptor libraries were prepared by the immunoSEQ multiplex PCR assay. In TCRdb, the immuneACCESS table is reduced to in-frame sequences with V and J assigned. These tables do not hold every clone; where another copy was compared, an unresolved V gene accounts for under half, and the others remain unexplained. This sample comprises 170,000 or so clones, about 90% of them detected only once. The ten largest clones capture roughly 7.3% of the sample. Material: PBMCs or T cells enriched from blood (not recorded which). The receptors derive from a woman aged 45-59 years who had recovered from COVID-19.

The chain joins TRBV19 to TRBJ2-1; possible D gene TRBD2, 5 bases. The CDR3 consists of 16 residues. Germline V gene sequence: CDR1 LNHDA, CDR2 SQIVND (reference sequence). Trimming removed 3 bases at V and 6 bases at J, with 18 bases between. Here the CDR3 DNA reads TGTGCCAGTAGTATTTTAGGTGGTTGGGAGCGCAATGAGCAGTTCTTC. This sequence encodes CASSILGGWERNEQFF.

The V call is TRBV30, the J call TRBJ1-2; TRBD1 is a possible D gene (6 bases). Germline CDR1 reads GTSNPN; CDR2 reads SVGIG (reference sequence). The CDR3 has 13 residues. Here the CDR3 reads CAVGQNANYGYTF. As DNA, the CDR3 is TGTGCTGTTGGACAGAACGCCAACTATGGCTACACCTTC.

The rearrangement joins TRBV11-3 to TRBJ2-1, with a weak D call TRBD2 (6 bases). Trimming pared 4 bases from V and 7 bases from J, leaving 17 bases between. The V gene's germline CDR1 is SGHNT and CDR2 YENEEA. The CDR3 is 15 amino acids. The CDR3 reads CASSSLPGTANEQFF. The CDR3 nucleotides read TGTGCCAGCAGCTCTCTCCCCGGGACTGCTAATGAGCAGTTCTTC.

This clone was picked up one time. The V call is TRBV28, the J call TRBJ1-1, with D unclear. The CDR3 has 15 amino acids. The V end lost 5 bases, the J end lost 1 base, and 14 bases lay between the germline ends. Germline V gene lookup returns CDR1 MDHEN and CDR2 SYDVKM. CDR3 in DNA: TGTGCCAGCAGTCTGAGACTACTTAAGAACACTGAAGCTTTCTTT. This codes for CASSLRLLKNTEAFF. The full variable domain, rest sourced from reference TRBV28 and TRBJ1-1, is DVKVTQSSRYLVKRTGEKVFLECVQDMDHENMFWYRQDPGLGLRLIYFSYDVKMKEKGDIPEGYSVSREKKERFSLILESASTNQTSMYLCASSLRLLKNTEAFFGQGTRLTVV.

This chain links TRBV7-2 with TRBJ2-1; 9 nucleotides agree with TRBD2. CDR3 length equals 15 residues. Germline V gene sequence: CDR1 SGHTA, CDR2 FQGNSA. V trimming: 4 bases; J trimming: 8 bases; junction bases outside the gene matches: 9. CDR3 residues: CASSSEVAGDYEQFF. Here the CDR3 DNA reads TGTGCCAGCAGCTCAGAGGTAGCGGGAGACTATGAGCAGTTCTTC.

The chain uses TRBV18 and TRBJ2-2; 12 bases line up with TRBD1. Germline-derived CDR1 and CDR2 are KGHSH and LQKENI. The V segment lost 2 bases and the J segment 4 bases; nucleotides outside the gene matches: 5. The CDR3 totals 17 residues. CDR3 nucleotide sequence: TGTGCCAGCTCACCAAGGGACAGGGGGCGCAGCACCGGGGAGCTGTTTTTT. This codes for CASSPRDRGRSTGELFF.

In DNA form, the CDR3 reads TGTGCCGGGGGGGACCCGAGCACAGATACGCAGTATTTT. Translated: CAGGDPSTDTQYF. The chain links TRBV2 to TRBJ2-3, with 7 bases that match TRBD2. V gave up 11 bases and J gave up 0 bases; unmatched junction bases: 5. CDR3 length: 13 amino acids. Per the germline V gene, CDR1 is SNHLY and CDR2 is FYNNEI. The full variable domain, completed using reference TRBV2 and TRBJ2-3, is EPEVTQTPSHQVTQMGQEVILRCVPISNHLYFYWYRQILGQKVEFLVSFYNNEISEKSEIFDDQFSVERPDGSNFTLKIRSTKLEDSAMYFCAGGDPSTDTQYFGPGTRLTVL.

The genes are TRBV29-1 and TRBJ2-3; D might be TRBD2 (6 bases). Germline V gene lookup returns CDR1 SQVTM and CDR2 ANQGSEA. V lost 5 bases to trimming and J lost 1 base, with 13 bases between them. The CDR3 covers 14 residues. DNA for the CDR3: TGCAGCGTTAGACGGGACTCAGGCACAGATACGCAGTATTTT. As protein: CSVRRDSGTDTQYF.

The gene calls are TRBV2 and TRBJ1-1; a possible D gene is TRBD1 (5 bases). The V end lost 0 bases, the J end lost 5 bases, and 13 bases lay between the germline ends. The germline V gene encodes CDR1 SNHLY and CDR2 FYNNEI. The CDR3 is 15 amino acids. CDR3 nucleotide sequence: TGTGCCAGCAGTGAAGCGGCCGGGCGGGGGACTGAAGCTTTCTTT. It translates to CASSEAAGRGTEAFF. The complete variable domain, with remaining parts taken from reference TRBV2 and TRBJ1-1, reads EPEVTQTPSHQVTQMGQEVILRCVPISNHLYFYWYRQILGQKVEFLVSFYNNEISEKSEIFDDQFSVERPDGSNFTLKIRSTKLEDSAMYFCASSEAAGRGTEAFFGQGTRLTVV.